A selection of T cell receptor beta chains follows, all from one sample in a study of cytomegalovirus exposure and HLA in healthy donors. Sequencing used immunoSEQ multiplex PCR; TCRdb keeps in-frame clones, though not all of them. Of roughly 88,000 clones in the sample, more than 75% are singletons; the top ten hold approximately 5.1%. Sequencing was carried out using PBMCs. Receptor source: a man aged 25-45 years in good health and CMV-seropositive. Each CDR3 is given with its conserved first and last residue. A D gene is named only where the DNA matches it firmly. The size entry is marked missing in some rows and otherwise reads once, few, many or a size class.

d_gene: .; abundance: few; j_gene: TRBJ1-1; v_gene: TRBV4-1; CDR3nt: TGCGCCAGCAGCTCCGGCGCCGGGGGAGCTTTCTTT; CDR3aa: CASSSGAGGAFF
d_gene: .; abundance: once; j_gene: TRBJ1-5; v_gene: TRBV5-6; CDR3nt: TGTGCCAGCAGCTTGCTGAGAGGGTCCCCAGGTCAGCCCCAGCATTTT; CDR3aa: CASSLLRGSPGQPQHF
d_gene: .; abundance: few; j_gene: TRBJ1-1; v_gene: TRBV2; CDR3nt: TGTGCCAGCAGTGATGGGCTTAGTGAAGCTTTCTTT; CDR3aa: CASSDGLSEAFF
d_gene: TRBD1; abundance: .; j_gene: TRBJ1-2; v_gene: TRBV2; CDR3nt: TGTGCCAGCAGCCGGGACAGCAACTATGGCTACACCTTC; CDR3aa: CASSRDSNYGYTF
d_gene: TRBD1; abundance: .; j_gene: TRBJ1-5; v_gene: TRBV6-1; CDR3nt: TGTGCCAGCAGTGTTGACAGGGGGGTAAATCAGCCCCAGCATTTT; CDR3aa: CASSVDRGVNQPQHF
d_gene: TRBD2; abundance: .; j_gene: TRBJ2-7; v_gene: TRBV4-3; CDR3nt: TGCGCCAGCAGCCGGTTCGGGACTAGCGGTTCCTACGAGCAGTACTTC; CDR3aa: CASSRFGTSGSYEQYF
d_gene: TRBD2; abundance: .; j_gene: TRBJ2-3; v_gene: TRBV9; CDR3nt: TGTGCCAGCAGCCCAACTAGCGGGAGGGCCTTTTTAGGAGATACGCAGTATTTT; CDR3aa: CASSPTSGRAFLGDTQYF
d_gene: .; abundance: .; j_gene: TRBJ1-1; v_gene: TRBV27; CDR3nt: TGTGCCAGCAGTTTATCAGCAGGGTTGGGAAACACTGAAGCTTTCTTT; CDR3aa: CASSLSAGLGNTEAFF
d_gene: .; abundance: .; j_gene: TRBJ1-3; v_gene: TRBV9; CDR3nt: TGTGCCAGCAGCGTCTCCCCAGGGCGCTCTGGAAACACCATATATTTT; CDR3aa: CASSVSPGRSGNTIYF
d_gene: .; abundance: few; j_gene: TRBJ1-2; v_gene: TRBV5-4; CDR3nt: TGTGCCAGCAGCCGTGGCATTCGTGGCTACACCTTC; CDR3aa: CASSRGIRGYTF
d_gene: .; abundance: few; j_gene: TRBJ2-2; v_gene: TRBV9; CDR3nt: TGTGCCAGCAGAACGGGCCTTTCGGGGACCGGGGAGCTGTTTTTT; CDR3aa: CASRTGLSGTGELFF
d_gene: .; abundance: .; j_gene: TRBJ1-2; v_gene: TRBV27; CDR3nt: TGTGCCAGCAAACCTACTCGCCTAATGGATGGCTACACCTTC; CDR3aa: CASKPTRLMDGYTF
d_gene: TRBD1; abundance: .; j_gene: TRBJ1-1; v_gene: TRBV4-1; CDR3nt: TGCGCCAGCAGCCAAGATAGGTGGAGTCAGGGACAGGGCACTGAAGCTTTCTTT; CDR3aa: CASSQDRWSQGQGTEAFF
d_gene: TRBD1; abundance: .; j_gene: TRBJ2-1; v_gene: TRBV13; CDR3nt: TGTGCCAGCAGCTTCCGGGACAGGGCGGATGAGCAGTTCTTC; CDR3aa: CASSFRDRADEQFF
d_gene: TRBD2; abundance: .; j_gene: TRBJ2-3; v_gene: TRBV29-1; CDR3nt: TGCAGCTTTCCGGGACTAGCGGGAGTAGTGGATACGCAGTATTTT; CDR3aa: CSFPGLAGVVDTQYF
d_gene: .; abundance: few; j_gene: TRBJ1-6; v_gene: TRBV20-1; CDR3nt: TGCAGTGCTAGAGATTACGAGAAACTCCACTTT; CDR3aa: CSARDYEKLHF
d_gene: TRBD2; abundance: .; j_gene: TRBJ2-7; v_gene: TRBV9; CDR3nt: TGTGCCAGCAGCGTAGGACTAGCGGGAATCTACGAGCAGTACTTC; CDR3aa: CASSVGLAGIYEQYF
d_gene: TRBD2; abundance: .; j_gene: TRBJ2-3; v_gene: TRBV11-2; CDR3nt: TGTGCCAGCAGCTTTAGACTAGCGGGACCTACTAGCACAGATACGCAGTATTTT; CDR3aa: CASSFRLAGPTSTDTQYF
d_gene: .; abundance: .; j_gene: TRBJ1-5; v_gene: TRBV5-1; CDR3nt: TGCGCCAGCAGGGCGGGCACTGATCAGCCCCAGCATTTT; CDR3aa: CASRAGTDQPQHF
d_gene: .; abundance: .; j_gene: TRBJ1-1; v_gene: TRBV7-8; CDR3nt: TGTGCCAGCAGCTGGACAGTGAACACTGAAGCTTTCTTT; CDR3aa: CASSWTVNTEAFF
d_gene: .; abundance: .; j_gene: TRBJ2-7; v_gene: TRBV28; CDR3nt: TGTGCCAGCAGGAGACAGAGCTCCTACGAGCAGTACTTC; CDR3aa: CASRRQSSYEQYF
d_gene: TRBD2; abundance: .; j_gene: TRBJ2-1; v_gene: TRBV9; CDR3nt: TGTGCCAGCAGTAGGGGACTAGCGGACAATGAGCAGTTCTTC; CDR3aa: CASSRGLADNEQFF
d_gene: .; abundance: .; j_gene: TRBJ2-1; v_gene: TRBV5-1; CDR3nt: TGCGCCAGCAGCCCGGACGTGCCAGAGGGTTTGTTCTTC; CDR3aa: CASSPDVPEGLFF
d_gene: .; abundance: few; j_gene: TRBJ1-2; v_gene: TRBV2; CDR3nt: TGTGCCAGCAGTGAACAGGGAACGTTGGATGGCTACACCTTC; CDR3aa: CASSEQGTLDGYTF
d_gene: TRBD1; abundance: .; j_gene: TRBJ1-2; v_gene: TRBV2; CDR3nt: TGTGCCAGCAGGCTACAGGGGGACTATGGCTACACCTTC; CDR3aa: CASRLQGDYGYTF
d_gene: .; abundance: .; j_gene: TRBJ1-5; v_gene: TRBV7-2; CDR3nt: TGTGCCAGCAGCTTCAACCCCGACGGGAATCAGCCCCAGCATTTT; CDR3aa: CASSFNPDGNQPQHF
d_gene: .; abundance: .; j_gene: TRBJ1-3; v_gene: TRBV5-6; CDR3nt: TGTGCCAGCAGCTTGGGGACTGTGGGAAACACCATATATTTT; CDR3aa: CASSLGTVGNTIYF
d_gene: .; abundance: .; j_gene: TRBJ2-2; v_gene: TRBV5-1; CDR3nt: TGCGCCAGCAGCTTCCAAGGGGCAGGGACCGGGGAGCTGTTTTTT; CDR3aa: CASSFQGAGTGELFF
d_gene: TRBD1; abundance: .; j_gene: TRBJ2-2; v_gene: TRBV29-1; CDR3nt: TGCAGCGTTCAATGGACAGGCGCTGGGAAGGAGCTGTTTTTT; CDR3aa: CSVQWTGAGKELFF
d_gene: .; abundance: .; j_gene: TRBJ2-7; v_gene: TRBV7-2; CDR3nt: TGTGCCAGCAGCTTAGGGGTCGCTAGCCCTCACCTCTACGAGCAGTACTTC; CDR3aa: CASSLGVASPHLYEQYF
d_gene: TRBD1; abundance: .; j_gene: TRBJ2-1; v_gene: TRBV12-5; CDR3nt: TGTGCTAGTGGGGACAGGGGCTACAATGAGCAGTTCTTC; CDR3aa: CASGDRGYNEQFF
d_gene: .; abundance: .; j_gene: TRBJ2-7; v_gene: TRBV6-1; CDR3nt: TGTGCCAGCAGAGAACAGGGTTACGAGCAGTACTTC; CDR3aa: CASREQGYEQYF
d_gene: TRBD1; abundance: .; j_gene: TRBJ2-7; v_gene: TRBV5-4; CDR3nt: TGTGCCAGCAGCTTCCAGGGGGTAATGGGCGAGCAGTACTTC; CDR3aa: CASSFQGVMGEQYF
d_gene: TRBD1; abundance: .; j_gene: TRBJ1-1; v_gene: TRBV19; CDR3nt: TGTGCCAGTAGTATGTCCGGGACAGGGGCGATTGCTTTCTTT; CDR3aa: CASSMSGTGAIAFF
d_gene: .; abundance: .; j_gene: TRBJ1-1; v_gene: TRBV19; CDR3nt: TGTGCCAGTAGTATGGGCGGCAGACAGATTGAAGCTTTCTTT; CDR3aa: CASSMGGRQIEAFF
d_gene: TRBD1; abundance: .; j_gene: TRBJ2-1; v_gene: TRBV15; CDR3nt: TGTGCCACCAGCTACGACAGGGTAGGGAATGAGCAGTTCTTC; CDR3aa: CATSYDRVGNEQFF
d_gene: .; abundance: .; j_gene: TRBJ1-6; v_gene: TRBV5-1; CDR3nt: TGCGCCAGCAGCTTCGTCCAGGACAGCTCCTATAATTCACCCCTCCACTTT; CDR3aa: CASSFVQDSSYNSPLHF
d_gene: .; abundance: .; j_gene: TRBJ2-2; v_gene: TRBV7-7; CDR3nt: TGTGCTAGCAGCTTAGTGAGGGCCGGGGAGCTGTTTTTT; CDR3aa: CASSLVRAGELFF
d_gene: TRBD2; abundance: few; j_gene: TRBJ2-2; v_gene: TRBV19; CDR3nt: TGTGCCAGTAGTCCTATCCTGGGGTCAGCGGGACCCGGGGAGCTGTTTTTT; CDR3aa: CASSPILGSAGPGELFF
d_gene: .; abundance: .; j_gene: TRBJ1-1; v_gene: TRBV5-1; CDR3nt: TGCGCCAGCAGCCATTGGGGGGACACTGAAGCTTTCTTT; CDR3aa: CASSHWGDTEAFF
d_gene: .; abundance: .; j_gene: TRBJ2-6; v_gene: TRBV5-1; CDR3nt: TGCGCCAGCAGCCCCAGGAGGGCTGGGGCCAACGTCCTGACTTTC; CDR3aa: CASSPRRAGANVLTF
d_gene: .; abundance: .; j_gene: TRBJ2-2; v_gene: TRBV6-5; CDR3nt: TGTGCCAGCAGTTTAGGCGGAACCGGGGAGCTGTTTTTT; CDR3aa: CASSLGGTGELFF
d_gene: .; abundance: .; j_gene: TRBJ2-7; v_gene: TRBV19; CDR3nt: TGTGCCAGTAGTATAGGGCGGATTAGCGACTTCTACGAGCAGTACTTC; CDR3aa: CASSIGRISDFYEQYF
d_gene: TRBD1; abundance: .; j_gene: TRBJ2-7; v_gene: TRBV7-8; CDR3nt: TGTGCCAGCAGCACCGGGACAGGTTCCTACGAGCAGTACTTC; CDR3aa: CASSTGTGSYEQYF
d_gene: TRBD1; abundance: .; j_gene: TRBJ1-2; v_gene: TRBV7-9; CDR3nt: TGTGCCAGCAGCTCGACAGGGAGAAATGGCTACACCTTC; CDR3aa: CASSSTGRNGYTF